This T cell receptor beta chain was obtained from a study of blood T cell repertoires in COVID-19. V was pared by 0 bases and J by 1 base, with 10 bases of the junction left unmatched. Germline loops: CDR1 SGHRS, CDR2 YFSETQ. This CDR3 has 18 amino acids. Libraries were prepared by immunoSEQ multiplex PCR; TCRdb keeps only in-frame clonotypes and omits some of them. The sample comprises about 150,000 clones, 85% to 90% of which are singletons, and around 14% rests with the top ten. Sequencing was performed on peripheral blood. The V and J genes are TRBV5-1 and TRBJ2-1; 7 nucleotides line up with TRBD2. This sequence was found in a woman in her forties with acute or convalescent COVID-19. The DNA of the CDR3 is TGCGCCAGCAGCTTGGCCAGGCTTAGCGGGTTATCCTACAATGAGCAGTTCTTC. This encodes CASSLARLSGLSYNEQFF.